What follows is one TCR beta chain and its context. Its antigen is unidentified. The data stem from a study of T cell responses to AZD1222 COVID-19 vaccine. Study-wide results and caveats: Donors skewed white British and female; clonal diversity was possibly underestimated.

The CDR3 length is 15 residues. CDR1 and CDR2 from the germline V gene are LNHDA and SQIVND (reference sequence). With 7 bases removed from V and 0 bases from J, the gap between germline ends came to 12 bases. Libraries were prepared by immunoSEQ multiplex PCR; TCRdb keeps only in-frame clonotypes and omits some of them. The repertoire holds some 110,000 clones, roughly 91% seen once, with 7.5% to 9% in the top ten. This specimen was peripheral blood, taken 28 days after the second AZD1222 dose. The TCR originated in an adult who received the AZD1222 COVID-19 vaccine. The rearrangement joins TRBV19 to TRBJ2-2; D is uncertain. The CDR3 sequence is CASTTASANTGELFF. As DNA, the CDR3 is TGTGCCAGTACGACCGCCTCCGCGAACACCGGGGAGCTGTTTTTT.